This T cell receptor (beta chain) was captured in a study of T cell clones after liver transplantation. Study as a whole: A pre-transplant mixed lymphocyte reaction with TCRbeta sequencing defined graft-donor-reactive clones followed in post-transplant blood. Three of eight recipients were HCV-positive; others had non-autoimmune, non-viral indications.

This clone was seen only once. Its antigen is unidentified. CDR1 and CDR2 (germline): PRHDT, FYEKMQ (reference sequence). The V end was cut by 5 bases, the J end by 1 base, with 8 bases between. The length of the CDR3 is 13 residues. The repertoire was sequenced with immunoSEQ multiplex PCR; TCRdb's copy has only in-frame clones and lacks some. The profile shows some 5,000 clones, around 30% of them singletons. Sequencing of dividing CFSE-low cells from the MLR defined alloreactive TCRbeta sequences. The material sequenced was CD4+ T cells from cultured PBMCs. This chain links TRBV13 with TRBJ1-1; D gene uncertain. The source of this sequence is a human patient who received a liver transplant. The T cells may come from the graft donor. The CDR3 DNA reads TGTGCCAGCAGCCTATACAAGAACACTGAAGCTTTCTTT. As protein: CASSLYKNTEAFF.